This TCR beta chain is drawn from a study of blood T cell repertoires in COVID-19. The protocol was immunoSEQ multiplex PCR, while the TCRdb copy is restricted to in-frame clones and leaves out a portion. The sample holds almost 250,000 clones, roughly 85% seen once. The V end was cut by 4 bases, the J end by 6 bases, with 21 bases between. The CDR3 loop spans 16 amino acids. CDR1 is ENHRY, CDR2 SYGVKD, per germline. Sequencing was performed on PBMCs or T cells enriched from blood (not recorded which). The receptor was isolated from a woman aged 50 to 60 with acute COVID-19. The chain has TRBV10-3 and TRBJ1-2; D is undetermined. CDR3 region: CAISATQYSTGHGYTF. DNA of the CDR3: TGTGCCATCAGTGCCACGCAGTACTCCACTGGGCATGGCTACACCTTC.